The present entry profiles one TCR beta chain with its context. Antigen specificity is unknown. This record comes from a study of T cells in Graves' hyperthyroidism and ophthalmopathy. RNA transcripts yielded amplified TCR beta CDR3 regions. The TCR CDR3 was amplified in a first-round RT-PCR using the HTBI primer set. TCRdb re-called the multiplex PCR reads through MiXCR, storing one row per CDR3 protein. The data hold 480,000 or so distinct CDR3 sequences, with under 15% observed a single time. The authors deemed Graves' hyperthyroidism stable absent ophthalmopathy progression within 18 months. It was uncontrolled infection, other autoimmune disease, pregnancy or lactation that excluded patients. An approximately 10 ml volume of fresh peripheral blood provided the PBMCs. Whole-study results and caveats: Clonotypes that were expanded in thyroid above 0.001 mostly appeared in blood too.

V was cut by 4 bases and J by 0 bases, with 16 bases left in between. Germline V gene lookup returns CDR1 SGHTA and CDR2 FQGNSA. This CDR3 contains 17 residues. This TCR came from a woman under 30 with Graves' hyperthyroidism. Sequenced material: blood. The chain couples TRBV7-2 to TRBJ1-5; D may be TRBD1 (5 bases). The CDR3: CASSSPPGASSNQPQHF. CDR3 bases: TGTGCCAGCAGCTCACCCCCTGGGGCTAGTAGCAATCAGCCCCAGCATTTT.